This T cell receptor (beta chain) was sequenced in a study of identifying expanded T cells in peripheral blood. Broader study findings: Two-week clone count variance significantly increased as total template count grew. Over about two and four weeks, about 15 and 19 clones changed, versus around 1.2 between replicates.

The length of the CDR3 is 14 residues. V dropped 3 bases and J dropped 0 bases, with 7 bases sitting between them. Germline V lookup: CDR1 LGHNA, CDR2 YNFKEQ. The data were produced by immunoSEQ multiplex PCR, yet TCRdb's version contains in-frame clones alone and is incomplete. This sample has about 110,000 clones, with 88% found just once. Details on this clone: Its antigen is not identified.

During the collection period, no donor immune events like infections were recorded. This rearrangement joins TRBV4-2 to TRBJ2-3; D gene uncertain. Sample: blood. This receptor was obtained from a person between 18 and 69 years old in good health. CDR3 amino acids: CASSQPFSTDTQYF. The CDR3 region has the DNA TGTGCCAGCAGCCAGCCGTTTAGCACAGATACGCAGTATTTT.